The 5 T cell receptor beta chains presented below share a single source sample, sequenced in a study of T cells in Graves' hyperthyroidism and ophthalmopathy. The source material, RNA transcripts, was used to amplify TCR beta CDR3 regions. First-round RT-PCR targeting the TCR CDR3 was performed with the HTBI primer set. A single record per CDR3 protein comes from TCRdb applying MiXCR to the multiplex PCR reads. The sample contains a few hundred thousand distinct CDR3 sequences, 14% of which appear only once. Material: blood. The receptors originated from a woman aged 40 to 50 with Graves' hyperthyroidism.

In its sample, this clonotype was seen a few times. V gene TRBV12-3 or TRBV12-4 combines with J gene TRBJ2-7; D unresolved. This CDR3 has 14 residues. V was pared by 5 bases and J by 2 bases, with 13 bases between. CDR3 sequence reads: CASSTDLGTYEQYF. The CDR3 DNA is TGTGCCAGCAGTACAGACCTGGGGACCTACGAGCAGTACTTC.

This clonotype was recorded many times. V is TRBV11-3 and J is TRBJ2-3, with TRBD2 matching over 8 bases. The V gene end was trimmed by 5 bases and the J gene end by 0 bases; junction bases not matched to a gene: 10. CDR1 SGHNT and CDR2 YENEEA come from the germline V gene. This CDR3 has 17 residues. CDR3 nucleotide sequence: TGTGCCAGCAGCCCAGCACGACTAGCGAGAAGCACAGATACGCAGTATTTT. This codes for CASSPARLARSTDTQYF.

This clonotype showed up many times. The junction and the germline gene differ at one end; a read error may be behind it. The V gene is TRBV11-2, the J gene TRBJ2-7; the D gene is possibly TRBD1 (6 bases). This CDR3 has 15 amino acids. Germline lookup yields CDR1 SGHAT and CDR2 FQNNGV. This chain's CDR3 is CASKPAQGSSYEQHF. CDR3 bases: TGTGCCAGCAAGCCGGCACAGGGCAGCTCCTACGAGCAGCACTTC.

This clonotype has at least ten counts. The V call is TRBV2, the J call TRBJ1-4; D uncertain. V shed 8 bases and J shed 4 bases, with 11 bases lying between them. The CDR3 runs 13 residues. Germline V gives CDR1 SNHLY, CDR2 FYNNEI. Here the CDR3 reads CASQLGINEKLFF. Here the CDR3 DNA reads TGTGCCAGCCAGCTAGGGATTAATGAAAAACTGTTTTTT.

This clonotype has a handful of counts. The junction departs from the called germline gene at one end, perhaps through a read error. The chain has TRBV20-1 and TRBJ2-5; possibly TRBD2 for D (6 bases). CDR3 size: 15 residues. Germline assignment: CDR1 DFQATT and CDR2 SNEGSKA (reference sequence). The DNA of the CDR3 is TGCAGTGCTGGAGATATGTTAGCGGTCCAAGAGACCCAGTACTTC. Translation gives CSAGDMLAVQETQYF.